This T cell receptor (beta chain) was observed in a study of Graves' ophthalmopathy and Graves' hyperthyroidism. The study amplified TCR beta CDR3 regions using RNA transcripts. The first round was an RT-PCR with HTBI primers, and the second round was a multiplex PCR. TCRdb processed the multiplex PCR reads anew with MiXCR; each CDR3 protein has one entry. Seen here are 740,000 or so distinct CDR3 sequences, roughly two fifths observed once, and the top ten hold around 40%. There are 14 residues in the CDR3. Germline-derived CDR1 and CDR2 are SGDLS and YYNGEE. Study-wide points: The model forecast ophthalmopathy progression, reaching around 70% sensitivity and about 72% specificity. Sensitivity reached 87.88% and specificity roughly 81% for a 13-signature model separating ophthalmopathy from stable hyperthyroidism.

Concerning this clonotype: What it binds is not known. This may arise from a read error, as a much more abundant clone is one base away.

The receptor comes from an adult man with Graves' ophthalmopathy. Sequencing used peripheral blood. The V call is TRBV9, the J call TRBJ1-2, with 9 bases lining up with TRBD1. The CDR3 is CVSSVGTGTNGYTF. The CDR3 DNA follows: TGTGTCAGCAGCGTCGGGACAGGGACGAATGGCTACACCTTC.